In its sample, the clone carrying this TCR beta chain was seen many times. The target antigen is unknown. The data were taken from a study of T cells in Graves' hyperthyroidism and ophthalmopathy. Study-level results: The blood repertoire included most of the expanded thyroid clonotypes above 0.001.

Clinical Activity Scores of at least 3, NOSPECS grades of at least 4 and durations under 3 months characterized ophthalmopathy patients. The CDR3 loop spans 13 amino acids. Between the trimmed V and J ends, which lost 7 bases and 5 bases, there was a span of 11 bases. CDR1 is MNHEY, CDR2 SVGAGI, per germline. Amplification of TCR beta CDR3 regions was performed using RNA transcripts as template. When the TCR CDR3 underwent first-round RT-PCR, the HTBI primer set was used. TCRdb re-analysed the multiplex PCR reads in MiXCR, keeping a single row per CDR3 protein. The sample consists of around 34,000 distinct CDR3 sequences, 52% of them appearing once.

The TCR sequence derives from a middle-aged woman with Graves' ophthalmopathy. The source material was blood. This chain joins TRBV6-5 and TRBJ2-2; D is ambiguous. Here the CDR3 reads CASMGPTTGELFF. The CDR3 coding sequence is TGTGCCAGCATGGGCCCGACGACCGGGGAGCTGTTTTTT.